The present TCR beta chain was sequenced within a study of blood T cell repertoires in COVID-19. The germline V gene has CDR1 GTSNPN and CDR2 SVGIG (reference sequence). The CDR3 sequence is 16 residues long. V lost 4 bases and J 2 bases, leaving 19 bases between the germline ends. Participants were aged roughly 18 to 89 years from more than 20 US areas. Participants' own reports of clinical history determined their cohort assignment. As processed by the authors: Estimation of nucleated cell counts was performed using reference gene primer amplification. TCRdb keeps only in-frame clones here, not all; method: immunoSEQ multiplex PCR. V and J calls and clone size are copied from that table; D and trimming were computed from the DNA. The sample lists 250,000 to 300,000 clones, roughly nine tenths occurring once.

Sequenced material: PBMCs or T cells enriched from blood (not recorded which). This chain links TRBV30 with TRBJ2-3; D remains unclear. The origin of this receptor is a woman aged 40 to 55 who had recovered from COVID-19. The CDR3 reads CAWNKIKRSDTDTQYF. In DNA form, the CDR3 reads TGTGCCTGGAATAAAATAAAGAGGAGCGACACAGATACGCAGTATTTT.